These 12 T cell receptor beta chains originate from one sample sequenced in a study of control samples from healthy donors and cancer patients. Sequenced by immunoSEQ multiplex PCR; TCRdb stores in-frame clones only, minus some. The sample consists of 57,000 or so clones, 85% to 90% of them appearing once. Source material: PBMCs. These receptors were taken from a man in his sixties with colorectal cancer.

This clone showed up just once. This chain joins TRBV6-6 and TRBJ1-5; D gene uncertain. Germline values: CDR1 MNHNY, CDR2 SVGAGI (reference sequence). The CDR3 covers 13 residues. The V and J ends lost 4 bases and 8 bases respectively, with 12 bases between them. In DNA form, the CDR3 reads TGTGCCAGCAGTTTTCGGATCGGGGAGCCCCAGCATTTT. As protein: CASSFRIGEPQHF.

The chain carries TRBV5-1 and TRBJ2-4; 8 bases fit TRBD1. Germline V lookup: CDR1 SGHRS, CDR2 YFSETQ. The length of the CDR3 is 15 residues. V lost 4 bases and J lost 3; bases outside the gene matches: 6. CDR3 coding DNA: TGCGCCAGCAGCACCAGGGACAGGAACAAAAACATTCAGTACTTC. Translation: CASSTRDRNKNIQYF. Looking up the rest from reference TRBV5-1 and TRBJ2-4 gives the full variable domain: KAGVTQTPRYLIKTRGQQVTLSCSPISGHRSVSWYQQTPGQGLQFLFEYFSETQRNKGNFPGRFSGRQFSNSRSEMNVSTLELGDSALYLCASSTRDRNKNIQYFGAGTRLSVL.

The CDR3 is CASRMDRAYGYTF. In DNA, the CDR3 is TGTGCCAGTAGGATGGACAGAGCGTATGGCTACACCTTC. The J gene is TRBJ1-2, the V gene TRBV19, with TRBD1 as a possible D gene (6 bases). With 6 bases removed from V and 5 bases from J, the gap between germline ends came to 13 bases. CDR1 is LNHDA and CDR2 is SQIVND in the germline V gene (reference sequence). This CDR3 has 13 residues.

The chain couples TRBV7-2 to TRBJ1-6; D gene ambiguous. Germline V lookup: CDR1 SGHTA, CDR2 FQGNSA. The CDR3 is 15 amino acids. Deletions cut 1 base from V and 9 bases from J, with 13 bases between. CDR3 DNA sequence: TGTGCCAGCAGCTTAGGTGAAGAGAGGGTTTCACCCCTCCACTTT. It yields the protein CASSLGEERVSPLHF. Supplemented by reference TRBV7-2 and TRBJ1-6, the full variable domain reads GAGVSQSPSNKVTEKGKDVELRCDPISGHTALYWYRQSLGQGLEFLIYFQGNSAPDKSGLPSDRFSAERTGGSVSTLTIQRTQQEDSAVYLCASSLGEERVSPLHFGNGTRLTVT.

The genes are TRBV27 and TRBJ1-5; TRBD1 matches at 8 bases. The CDR3 is 14 residues long. J gave up 2 bases and V 6 bases, and 3 bases lay outside the gene matches. Germline V gene lookup returns CDR1 MNHEY and CDR2 SMNVEV (reference sequence). The DNA of the CDR3 is TGTGCCAGCAGGCCGGGACAGGGCAATCAGCCCCAGCATTTT. Its translation: CASRPGQGNQPQHF.

This chain connects TRBV19 to TRBJ2-1, with TRBD1 identical over 9 bases. The CDR3 contains 15 residues. Trimming at V came to 7 bases and at J to 1 base, leaving 5 bases not matched to a gene. CDR1 is LNHDA, CDR2 SQIVND, per germline (reference sequence). Here the CDR3 DNA reads TGTGCCAGTATTCCCGACAGGGGGTCCTACAATGAGCAGTTCTTC. It codes for CASIPDRGSYNEQFF.

This CDR3 is CAISESRGGREGEAFF. The CDR3 nucleotides read TGTGCCATCAGTGAGTCACGCGGGGGGCGCGAGGGAGAAGCTTTCTTT. The J gene is TRBJ1-1, the V gene TRBV10-3; D possibly corresponds to TRBD1 (6 bases). Germline CDR1 ENHRY, CDR2 SYGVKD. The CDR3 is made up of 16 amino acids. With 0 bases removed from V and 8 bases from J, the gap between germline ends came to 19 bases.

The chain employs TRBV3-1 (or the pseudogene TRBV3-2) and TRBJ2-3; 11 bases agree with TRBD2. There are 16 residues in the CDR3. Germline CDR1 LGHDT, CDR2 YNNKEL (reference sequence). Trimming at V came to 5 bases and at J to 4 bases, leaving 8 bases not matched to a gene. The CDR3 region has the DNA TGTGCCAGCAGCGTACGGACTAGCGGGTGGGCAGATACGCAGTATTTT. It translates to CASSVRTSGWADTQYF.

The chain is built from TRBV12-3 or TRBV12-4 and TRBJ1-2; the D gene is possibly TRBD1 (5 bases). V was clipped by 3 bases and J by 7 bases, with 9 bases between them. The CDR3 contains 12 residues. The CDR3 loop is CASSLGQGGYTF. The CDR3 DNA reads as TGTGCCAGCAGTTTGGGGCAGGGTGGCTACACCTTC.

The chain uses TRBV28 and TRBJ1-2; tentative D call: TRBD1 (6 bases). The germline gives CDR1 MDHEN, CDR2 SYDVKM. The CDR3 has 12 residues. V was cut by 6 bases and J by 7 bases, with 12 bases left in between. The CDR3 region has the DNA TGTGCCAGCAGGGACAGCACTATTGGCTACACCTTC. It translates to CASRDSTIGYTF.

This chain links TRBV5-1 with TRBJ2-7; 7 positions agree with TRBD2. The CDR3 spans 14 residues. V trimming: 2 bases; J trimming: 2 bases; junction bases outside the gene matches: 4. The V gene's germline CDR1 is SGHRS and CDR2 YFSETQ. The CDR3 loop is CASSFRDYTYEQYF. CDR3 DNA sequence: TGCGCCAGCAGCTTCCGGGACTATACCTACGAGCAGTACTTC. The full variable domain, completed using reference TRBV5-1 and TRBJ2-7, is KAGVTQTPRYLIKTRGQQVTLSCSPISGHRSVSWYQQTPGQGLQFLFEYFSETQRNKGNFPGRFSGRQFSNSRSEMNVSTLELGDSALYLCASSFRDYTYEQYFGPGTRLTVT.

The chain joins TRBV5-1 to TRBJ2-5; 9 bases are shared with TRBD1. The CDR3 totals 16 residues. J was trimmed by 5 bases and V by 2 bases; bases with no gene match: 10. The germline V gene encodes CDR1 SGHRS and CDR2 YFSETQ. In nucleotides, the CDR3 is TGCGCCAGCAGCTTCTCCGGGACAGGGATTTTGGAGACCCAGTACTTC. Its protein product is CASSFSGTGILETQYF.